The sequence of this T cell receptor beta chain was determined in a study of cytomegalovirus exposure and HLA in healthy donors (dated by TCRdb to 2016 to 2017). Some background on the complete study: According to an earlier analysis of around 600 of the donors, about 179 million T cells yielded roughly 110 million unique TCR beta sequences and more than 250 Gb of sequence data. An early release covering 550 to 700 HLA-typed donors comprised about 300 gigabases of sequencing data and around 86 million unique TCR sequences. Among the roughly 370 genotyped donors, approximately 76% belonged to the genetic ancestry cluster associated with self-reported Caucasian donors. The study aimed to test whether cataloging public T cell receptors could reveal signatures of past pathogen exposure. Using immunosequencing, the study profiled T cell repertoires from 500 to 800 subjects and related those repertoires to cytomegalovirus serostatus. A separate validation cohort of about 110 different subjects was used in addition to the approximately 640-subject first cohort. High-throughput TCR immunosequencing, statistical association of individual TCRs with disease status, and machine learning were combined to predict cytomegalovirus infection status. A later analysis re-examined previously published TCR beta repertoires from more than 650 donors and added high-resolution HLA genotyping to investigate patterns of TCR occurrence. Rather than drawing on any new phenotypic data, the later analysis identified candidate immune exposures from TCR beta sequences and the way those sequences occurred across donors. To decide whether each TCR beta V gene segment behaved as functional or pseudogenic, an earlier analysis of 587 of the donors relied on high-throughput TCR beta sequencing. Donor age, sex, ethnicity and CMV serostatus were collected together with the repertoire data. A later genetic analysis used genome-wide SNP genotypes for about 60% of the roughly 700 donors, treating that subset as a discovery cohort. All discovery cohort repertoires had been generated on a single sequencing platform. Both class I and class II loci were covered by HLA typing, at four-digit resolution. The number of typed donors differed by locus: about 620-640 for A, B, C, DRB1 and DQB1; 522 for DQA1; approximately 610 for DPA1; and roughly 450 for DPB1. A few DR-DQ haplotypes were treated as single units for association and clustering because of strong linkage in the cohort. Among about 400 genotyped donors of the cohort, an average of around 250,000 unique TCR beta nucleotide sequences was sequenced per donor, of which about 19% were non-productive. Overall study outcomes, separate from this receptor: Cytomegalovirus status was reported to be diagnosed by the classifier with high specificity and sensitivity in both the original and validation cohorts. When HLA alleles, especially DR and DQ, strongly co-occurred, TCR associations were difficult to assign to individual alleles. Only TCR beta chains were sequenced in this cohort, and the absence of alpha or paired-chain data limited detectable features. A few of the identified cytomegalovirus-associated TCR beta chains were confirmed in vitro to be specific for cytomegalovirus antigens. Most CMV-associated TCR beta chains appeared to be HLA-restricted in a later analysis, and the HLA associations seemed to be driven largely by CMV exposure. A further reported finding was that TCR beta sequences accurately predicted the HLA-A and HLA-B alleles for most subjects in the first cohort. In a later genetic analysis, fewer N-insertions in productive TCRs were reported among donors in an Asian-associated ancestry cluster than the roughly 670-donor mean. Because some donors lacked HLA typing at each locus, the association tests relied only on the typed subset. In an earlier analysis of under 600 of the donors, most TCR beta V segments were observed in productive rearrangements about 87% or about 30% of the time, broadly matching IMGT annotations. Most TCR sequences were observed very rarely across donors, whereas some public TCRs were present in many individuals. A cluster of highly shared sequence variants was judged likely to be a technical artifact of the sequencing pipeline. A later analysis reported that several top co-occurrence clusters appeared linked to parvovirus B19, influenza, CMV and Epstein-Barr virus. According to the authors, the approach could potentially be generalized to other disease states and immunological phenotypes. Correlated functional status among segregating V segments might reflect linkage disequilibrium, but an unknown experimental factor could not be ruled out. Because counts were too low, around 18 rarely observed V segments, including chromosome 9 orphons, were left out of the earlier analysis of some 640 of the donors. In a later analysis, HLA-associated TCR beta chains showed more clonal expansion and lower generation probabilities than non-associated chains that were equally common. A later analysis associated 15,000 to 20,000 TCR beta sequences with specific HLA alleles at a false discovery rate of 0.05. A later genetic analysis associated a missense DCLRE1C variant with V-gene and J-gene trimming of TCR beta chains, and an independent cohort replicated the association. In a later analysis, the rate of TCR association differed among HLA loci, with DRB1 alleles having the most associated TCRs and HLA-C alleles having the fewest. The study gave a list of more than 150 TCR beta chains associated with cytomegalovirus. Roughly uniform sequencing depth across donors was assumed in presence/absence analyses, although this assumption may not hold. Some IMGT-functional V segments, including TRBV6-2 and TRBV6-3, could not be told apart with the 87-base-pair reads, so those segments were excluded. The only immune exposure information available for the cohort was CMV serostatus.

The cohort consisted of approximately 670 healthy bone marrow donors. All cohort members were sampled while nominally healthy, although unrecorded immune exposures were likely present. The donor tested CMV seropositive, placing the donor among the approximately 290 seropositive members of the cohort. Every donor gave a peripheral blood sample, and the peripheral blood mononuclear cells from that sample were used for TCR beta sequencing. The Qiagen DNeasy Blood Extraction Kit was used to extract genomic DNA from the blood cell samples. Notes on this clone: There is no known antigen for this receptor. No much larger clone exists at a distance of one base, and base qualities are not known.

Receptors were amplified or captured by the immunoSEQ multiplex PCR assay. For the multiplex PCR, a mixture combining 60 forward primers for TCR Vbeta segments and 13 reverse primers for TCR Jbeta segments was used. The CDR3 region of rearranged TCR beta genes was amplified from genomic DNA by a multiplex PCR assay. Amplified TCR beta libraries were sequenced as 87-base-pair reads on the Illumina HiSeq System. The paper's processing steps were these. A later analysis counted 75 million to 100 million unique TCR beta chains across the 670 or so repertoires, and 10 million to 11 million of these chains were shared by at least two donors. To remove PCR and sequencing errors, raw reads were error-corrected and collapsed into unique sequences using a nearest-neighbor algorithm that merged closely related sequences. To assign V, D and J gene segments, CDR3 sequences were aligned to IMGT reference sequences. For a sequence to be retained, a match of at least six nucleotides to both a V gene segment and a J gene segment was required. Rearrangements were classified as productive when the CDR3 lacked stop codons and remained in frame with V and J, and all other rearrangements were classified as non-productive. Following IMGT convention, CDR3 was defined as the stretch from the second conserved V-encoded cysteine to the conserved J-encoded phenylalanine. Sequences without an unambiguous match to a single V gene segment were excluded from the earlier analysis of approximately 560 of the donors. An earlier analysis of several hundred of the donors called V segments functional above 56.7% productive rearrangements and segregating when the between-donor standard deviation exceeded 5%. A statistical classification framework was developed to diagnose cytomegalovirus status using the catalog of TCR beta chain sequences. V and J gene assignment, in a later analysis, came from comparing TCR nucleotide sequences with IMGT/GENE-DB human TR gene sequences. A later analysis assigned CDR3 sequences and most-parsimonious VDJ recombination scenarios with the TCRdist pipeline. A later analysis defined each TCR beta chain by its CDR3 amino acid sequence plus V-gene family, and excluded reads lacking a unique V-gene family. To address suspected cross-contamination and a sequencing artifact, a later analysis removed several hundred highly shared, low-generation-probability nucleotide sequences. For each public chain, a later analysis derived a clonal expansion index from normalized ranks of inferred template counts within each repertoire. A later analysis computed generation probabilities with a VDJ recombination model fitted to out-of-frame rearrangements, and checked the results against IGoR. In a later analysis, hypergeometric tests were used to score TCR-TCR, TCR-HLA and TCR-CMV co-occurrence, with a repertoire-size bias correction applied to TCR pairs. To estimate false discovery rates, a later analysis permuted the HLA or CMV assignments 20 times. In a later analysis, co-occurring TCRs were grouped with DBSCAN, and TCRdist sequence similarity was added when clustering was performed within HLA-allele-positive subsets. Co-occurrence clustering excluded repertoires with fewer than 30,000 or more than 120,000 public chains, plus five with anomalous nucleotide sharing. TCRdb's version of the immuneACCESS table is confined to in-frame rearrangements and falls short of the full clone set. An unresolved V gene accounts for under half of the shortfall where checked; the remainder is of unknown origin. V and J calls and clone size are those listed in that table; D and trimming were worked out from the DNA. The sample yields around 150,000 clones; around two thirds were counted once. The ten largest clones take up 8% to 13% of the sample.

The CDR3, cysteine through phenylalanine, is 16 amino acids long. The entry retains the CDR3 DNA only, 48 bases that are in frame from base 1. The germline V gene (reference sequence) yields GTSNPN for CDR1 and SVGIG for CDR2. V ends up 3 bases short and J 2 bases short, with an unmatched junction base count of 5. This receptor was obtained from a man aged 25-45 years in good health and CMV-seropositive. The chain is encoded by TRBV30 joined to TRBJ2-3; TRBD2 lines up with 13 middle nucleotides. The sequencing sample was made of PBMCs. The CDR3 reads CAWSPGLAGVTDTQYF. DNA sequence: TGTGCCTGGAGCCCCGGACTAGCGGGAGTCACAGATACGCAGTATTTT.